This T cell receptor (beta chain) was observed in a study of regulatory T cells in long-lasting Graves disease (TCRdb year 2021). As for the study more broadly: Newly diagnosed Graves' disease patients had taken antithyroid drugs for less than 3 months. This study used TCR sequencing and RNA sequencing of peripheral blood to compare persistent Graves' disease patients against newly diagnosed Graves' disease patients. The study took place in China and was registered as a clinical trial. A total of about 33 samples underwent TCR sequencing, from about 13 patients with persistent Graves' disease and about 20 patients with newly diagnosed Graves' disease. The paper's findings and limits, for the study overall: Persistent Graves' disease patients showed lower TCR Shannon entropy and fewer highly expanded clones than newly diagnosed patients, suggesting clonal expansion. Sequencing and analysis were restricted to the TCR beta chain. More public clonotypes were shared among persistent patients (more than 2,500) than among newly diagnosed patients (roughly 1,000). TRBV28, TRBJ1-2 and TRBJ2-5 were preferentially used in persistent disease, while TRBV20-1 and TRBJ2-1 were favored in newly diagnosed disease. Only peripheral blood was studied, because thyroid tissue, the primary lesion, was inaccessible. The small sample size was acknowledged by the authors as a limitation that may reduce accuracy.

At the junction V is shortened by 6 bases and J by 4 bases, with 19 bases in between. CDR1 and CDR2 are drawn from the germline V gene: SNHLY, FYNNEI. From the cysteine up to the phenylalanine, the CDR3 has a length of 16 residues. Of all the DNA, just the CDR3 is kept, 48 bases in frame from base 1. Library method: multiplex PCR. This sample was sequenced with an Illumina HiSeq 4000. TCR beta libraries were built with iRepertoire HTBI primers and Arm-PCR amplification of CDR3 regions. PCR products were gel purified before sequencing. In the source study's methods: A total of 62 TRBV and some 15 TRBJ segments were identified across samples and were used for gene usage analysis of CDR3 amino acid clonotypes. COPE and FqMerger were used to merge filtered high-quality paired reads into contigs. Contigs were aligned with BLAST to IMGT TRBV, TRBD and TRBJ reference genes, and CDR3 was defined per IMGT. Any clonotype with a frequency above 0.1% was classified as a highly expanded clone. Shannon entropy served as the measure of repertoire diversity, while the Gini coefficient captured V-J evenness. Clonotypes shared by more than one individual were considered public. TCRdb redid the processing of the public reads, applying fastp at Q25 and MiXCR, and retained in-frame beta chains. All rows with the same CDR3 protein become a single entry with the most common DNA and genes. TCRdb, not the original authors, processed these V and J calls. In all, the sample holds approximately 540,000 distinct CDR3 sequences, and 9.5% to 15% of those were seen once. Around 9.3% of the sample is held by the ten biggest clonotypes.

About this clonotype: This receptor's antigen is unknown. This sequence may be a read error, since a much larger clone differs from it by one base.

The time point label of this sample denotes: newly diagnosed GD, antithyroid drugs for less than 3 months. For both TCR sequencing and RNA sequencing, RNA was extracted from PBMCs using TRIzol. The diagnosis of Graves' disease followed American Thyroid Association guidelines. Recruitment of patients was carried out at an endocrinology department in Xi'an, China. From each patient, around 8.3 milliliters of peripheral blood was collected into an EDTA anticoagulant tube. Ficoll Paque Plus density gradient separation was used to isolate PBMCs, and no further T cell sorting was done. An Agilent 2100 Bioanalyzer and agarose gel were used to check RNA quality, while a NanoDrop 2000 measured RNA concentration. The same data also contributed to another study, on T cells in Graves' hyperthyroidism and ophthalmopathy. As described in the second report: Stable Graves' hyperthyroidism was defined as no progression to ophthalmopathy during 18 months of follow-up. The hyperthyroidism patients were between 18 and 65 years old and newly diagnosed, with a disease duration of less than 2 months. Patients with uncontrolled infections, other autoimmune diseases, pregnancy or lactation were excluded. Diagnoses were established on the basis of clinical symptoms, serum thyroxine and TRAb, thyroid ultrasound, and orbital computed tomography. For the first round of RT-PCR on the TCR CDR3, the HTBI primer set was used together with the Qiagen OneStep RT-PCR kit. Most expanded thyroid clonotypes (frequency above 0.001) were also found in blood, which suggests that blood repertoires may mirror thyroid immune responses. A model built on a 13 V-J signature distinguished ophthalmopathy from stable hyperthyroidism, reaching roughly 88% sensitivity and approximately 83% specificity in cross-validation and 80%/75% in testing. In validation, the model predicted progression to ophthalmopathy a median of about 6 months before onset, with 70% to 71% sensitivity and 72.22% specificity. A discovery cohort of about 100 patients, approximately 45 with Graves' ophthalmopathy and 55 to 60 with stable Graves' hyperthyroidism, was used to find distinguishing TCR V-J signatures. An independent validation cohort of fewer than 20 hyperthyroidism patients and approximately 17 patients who later progressed to ophthalmopathy tested prospective prediction of ophthalmopathy. The roughly 94 discovery patients were randomly divided into training and test sets at a 7:3 ratio. The study also compared thyroid tissue and blood T-cell repertoires from about six Graves' hyperthyroidism patients. After blood sampling, hyperthyroidism patients were treated with methimazole at a starting dose of 30 mg daily, and ophthalmopathy patients were treated with high-dose intravenous methylprednisolone. A second multiplex PCR round built the libraries, followed by size selection and purification. Libraries were sequenced paired-end with 100 bp reads on an Illumina HiSeq2000. SOAPnuke was used to process the raw data, throwing out any read that contained adapters or uncalled bases, had a mean Phred below 15, or lacked an exact constant-primer or identifier match. COPE v1.2.5 was used to merge the high-quality paired reads, and each unique nucleotide sequence was defined as a clonotype. MiTCR v1.1 was used to align clonotypes to the IMGT TRBV, TRBD and TRBJ reference segments. The analysis included only V-J combinations with a frequency above 0.0001, which together covered around 99% of the repertoires. The TCS score was defined as the ratio of F50 (clonal expansion) to E x V (chaos), calculated using BLOSUM62-based TCRdist between CDR3 peptides within each V-J. Welch's t-statistics and random forest reduced 450 to 600 V-J features to about 12, which were used in a naive Bayes classifier (R e1071). Sample size was not statistically predetermined, and investigators were not blinded to group allocation. The paper describes TCR Vbeta CDR3 sequencing of around 130 peripheral blood samples, made up of 43 ophthalmopathy patients, around 78 hyperthyroidism patients and 17 progressor patients.

Recombination connected TRBV2 to TRBJ1-3, with an unclear D gene assignment. The receptor comes from a woman aged 25-40 years with Graves disease. Donor details come from another sample of the same person, matched by shared clones. Source: peripheral blood mononuclear cells (PBMCs), taken at new diagnosis, from a patient treated with antithyroid drugs. The CDR3 corresponds to CASSRFRRMRGNTIYF. The DNA sequence is as follows: TGTGCCAGCAGCCGGTTCCGGAGGATGAGGGGAAACACCATATATTTT.